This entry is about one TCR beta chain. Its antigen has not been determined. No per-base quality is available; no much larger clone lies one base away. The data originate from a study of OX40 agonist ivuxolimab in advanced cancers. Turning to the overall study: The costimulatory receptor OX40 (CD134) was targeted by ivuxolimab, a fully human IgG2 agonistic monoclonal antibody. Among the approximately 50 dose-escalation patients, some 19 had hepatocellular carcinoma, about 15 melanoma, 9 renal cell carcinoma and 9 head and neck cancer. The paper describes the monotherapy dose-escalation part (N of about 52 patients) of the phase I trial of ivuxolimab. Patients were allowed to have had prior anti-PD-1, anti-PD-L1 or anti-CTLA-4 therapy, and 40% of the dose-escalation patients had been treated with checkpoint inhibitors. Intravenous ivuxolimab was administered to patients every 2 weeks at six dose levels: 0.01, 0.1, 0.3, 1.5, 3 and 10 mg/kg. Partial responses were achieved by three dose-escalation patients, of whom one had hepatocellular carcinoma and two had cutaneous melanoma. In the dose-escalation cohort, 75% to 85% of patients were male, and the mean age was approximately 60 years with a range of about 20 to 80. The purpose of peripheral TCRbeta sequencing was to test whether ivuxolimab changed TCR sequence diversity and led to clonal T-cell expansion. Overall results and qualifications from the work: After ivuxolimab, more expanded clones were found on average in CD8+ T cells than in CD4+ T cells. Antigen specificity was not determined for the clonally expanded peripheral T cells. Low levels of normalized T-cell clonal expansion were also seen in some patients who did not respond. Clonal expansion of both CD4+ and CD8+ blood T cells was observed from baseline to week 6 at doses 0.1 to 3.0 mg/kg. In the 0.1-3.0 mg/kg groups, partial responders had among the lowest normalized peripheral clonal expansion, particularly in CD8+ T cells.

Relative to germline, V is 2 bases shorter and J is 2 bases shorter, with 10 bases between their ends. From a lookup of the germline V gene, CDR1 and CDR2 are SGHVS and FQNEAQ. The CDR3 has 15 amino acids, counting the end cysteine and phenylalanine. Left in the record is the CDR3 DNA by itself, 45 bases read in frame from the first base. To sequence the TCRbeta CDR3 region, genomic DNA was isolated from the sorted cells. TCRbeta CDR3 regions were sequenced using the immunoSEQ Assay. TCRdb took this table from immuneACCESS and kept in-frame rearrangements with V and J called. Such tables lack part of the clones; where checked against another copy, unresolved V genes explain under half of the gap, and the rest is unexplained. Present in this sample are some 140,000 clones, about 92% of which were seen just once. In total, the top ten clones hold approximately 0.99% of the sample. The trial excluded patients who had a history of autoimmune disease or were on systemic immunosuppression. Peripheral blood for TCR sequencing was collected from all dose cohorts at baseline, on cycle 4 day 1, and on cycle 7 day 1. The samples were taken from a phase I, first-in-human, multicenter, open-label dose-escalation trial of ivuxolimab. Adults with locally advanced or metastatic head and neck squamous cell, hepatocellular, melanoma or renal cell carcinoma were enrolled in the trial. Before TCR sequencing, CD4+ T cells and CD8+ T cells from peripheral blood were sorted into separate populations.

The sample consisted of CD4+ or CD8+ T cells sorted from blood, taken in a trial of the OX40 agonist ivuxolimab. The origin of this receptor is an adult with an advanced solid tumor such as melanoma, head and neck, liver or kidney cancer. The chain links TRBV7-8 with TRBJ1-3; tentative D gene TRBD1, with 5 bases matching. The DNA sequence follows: TGTGCCAGCAGCTTAAGGGAAGGGGCTGGAAACACCATATATTTT. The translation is CASSLREGAGNTIYF.